These 6 T cell receptor beta chains originate from one sample sequenced in a study of cytomegalovirus exposure and HLA in healthy donors. Primers included in the PCR were 60 Vbeta and 13 Jbeta primers. Data came from immunoSEQ multiplex PCR; TCRdb stores just in-frame clones and leaves some out. In the table there are 200,000 to 250,000 clones, approximately 80% of which are singletons. The sample comprised PBMCs. The receptors derive from a woman aged 40 to 50 in good health and CMV-seronegative.

This clone was observed a single time. The chain is built from TRBV7-3 and TRBJ2-2; TRBD1 is a possible D gene (5 bases). Germline V gene lookup returns CDR1 SGHTA and CDR2 FQGTGA. The CDR3 is 13 amino acids. Trimming pared 5 bases from V and 4 bases from J, leaving 8 bases between. The CDR3 region has the DNA TGTGCCAGCAGCCCGGACATCACCGGGGAGCTGTTTTTT. Its translation: CASSPDITGELFF.

The rearrangement joins TRBV4-2 to TRBJ2-3; 8 nucleotides line up with TRBD2. With V trimmed by 4 bases and J by 2 bases, 8 bases remained unmatched. CDR1 and CDR2 (germline): LGHNA, YNFKEQ. The CDR3 extends over 16 amino acids. The CDR3 is CASSLPRGGYTDTQYF. DNA of the CDR3: TGTGCCAGCAGCCTCCCCCGGGGGGGGTACACAGATACGCAGTATTTT.

This clone was counted between two and nine times. This chain joins TRBV2 and TRBJ1-1, with D possibly matching TRBD1 (5 bases). The CDR3 covers 14 residues. V shed 1 base and J shed 8 bases, with 14 bases lying between them. Per germline, CDR1 SNHLY and CDR2 FYNNEI. The CDR3 DNA follows: TGTGCCAGCAGTGAAGGGCAGGGTTCCGCGGAAGCTTTCTTT. Residues: CASSEGQGSAEAFF.

This chain joins TRBV6-6 and TRBJ1-1; no clear D gene. Looked up from germline, CDR1 is MNHNY and CDR2 is SVGAGI (reference sequence). V lost 4 bases and J 0 bases, leaving 15 bases between the germline ends. The CDR3 runs 16 residues. CDR3 DNA sequence: TGTGCCAGCAGTTCCGGCCCCGGAGGAGTGAACACTGAAGCTTTCTTT. Protein sequence: CASSSGPGGVNTEAFF.

This sequence joins TRBV5-4 and TRBJ1-1; D not resolved. Per the germline V gene, CDR1 is SGHNT and CDR2 is YYREEE (reference sequence). Trimming pared 4 bases from V and 4 bases from J, leaving 23 bases between. The CDR3 covers 17 residues. CDR3 sequence (DNA): TGTGCCAGCAGCCAAGCTCTCGGCAGGCCCCTGGCCACTGAAGCTTTCTTT. Amino acids: CASSQALGRPLATEAFF.

The chain is built from TRBV19 and TRBJ2-7; D may be TRBD2 (7 bases). The ends were cut back, 4 bases at V and 5 bases at J, with 12 bases in the middle. This CDR3 is 13 amino acids long. CDR1 is LNHDA, CDR2 SQIVND, per germline (reference sequence). The CDR3 bases are TGTGCCAGTAGTAACGGGGGGCGGAACGAGCAGTACTTC. It yields the protein CASSNGGRNEQYF. Looking up the rest from reference TRBV19 and TRBJ2-7 gives the full variable domain: DGGITQSPKYLFRKEGQNVTLSCEQNLNHDAMYWYRQDPGQGLRLIYYSQIVNDFQKGDIAEGYSVSREKKESFPLTVTSAQKNPTAFYLCASSNGGRNEQYFGPGTRLTVT.